This entry lists 14 T cell receptor beta chains sequenced from one sample in a study of OX40 agonist ivuxolimab in advanced cancers. Receptor libraries were prepared by the immunoSEQ multiplex PCR assay. TCRdb obtained this table from immuneACCESS and retained in-frame rearrangements with V and J assigned. These tables miss some clones; where compared with another copy, unresolved V genes account for less than half of the shortfall, and the remainder is unexplained. This sample comprises some 99,000 clones, around nine tenths of them detected only once. In total, the top ten clones hold approximately 0.49% of the sample. Here the sequenced sample was CD4+ or CD8+ T cells sorted from blood, taken in a trial of the OX40 agonist ivuxolimab. The receptors derive from an adult with an advanced solid tumor such as melanoma, head and neck, liver or kidney cancer.

The V gene is TRBV5-8, the J gene TRBJ1-5; D remains unclear. CDR3 size: 14 residues. The V gene's germline CDR1 is SGHTS and CDR2 YDEGEE. Trimming stripped 3 bases from V and 2 bases from J, with 9 bases between. The CDR3 spells CASSSGLRNQPQHF. CDR3 nucleotide sequence: TGTGCCAGCAGCTCCGGACTGCGCAATCAGCCCCAGCATTTT.

J is TRBJ2-7 and V is TRBV27, with D perhaps TRBD2 (7 bases). Germline V gives CDR1 MNHEY, CDR2 SMNVEV (reference sequence). The CDR3 sequence is 15 residues long. V lost 4 bases, J lost 6 bases, and 19 bases lay in between. The CDR3 sequence: CASSSLVGGPSEQYF. CDR3 nucleotides: TGTGCCAGCAGTTCACTAGTGGGGGGGCCTAGCGAGCAGTACTTC.

J is TRBJ2-7 and V is TRBV18; D possibly corresponds to TRBD1 (5 bases). With 5 bases removed from V and 1 base from J, the gap between germline ends came to 12 bases. CDR1 and CDR2 (germline): KGHSH, LQKENI. The CDR3 spans 14 residues. The CDR3 sequence: CASSSSTDSYEQYF. CDR3 in DNA: TGTGCCAGCTCATCCTCGACAGATTCCTACGAGCAGTACTTC. Filled out from reference TRBV18 and TRBJ2-7, the complete variable domain reads NAGVMQNPRHLVRRRGQEARLRCSPMKGHSHVYWYRQLPEEGLKFMVYLQKENIIDESGMPKERFSAEFPKEGPSILRIQQVVRGDSAAYFCASSSSTDSYEQYFGPGTRLTVT.

The chain uses TRBV2 and TRBJ2-7; no firm D call. Per the germline V gene, CDR1 is SNHLY and CDR2 is FYNNEI. Trimming cost V 3 bases and J 6 bases, with 3 bases left between them. The length of the CDR3 is 10 residues. CDR3 in amino acids: CASSDLEQYF. The CDR3, as DNA: TGTGCCAGCAGTGACCTCGAGCAGTACTTC.

This clone has just one count. The chain uses TRBV10-3 and TRBJ1-2; TRBD1 is a possible D gene (5 bases). The length of the CDR3 is 13 residues. Germline loops: CDR1 ENHRY, CDR2 SYGVKD. V dropped 8 bases and J dropped 3 bases, with 13 bases sitting between them. The CDR3 protein is CAISPGLDYGYTF. CDR3 DNA: TGTGCCATCTCACCAGGGTTGGACTATGGCTACACCTTC.

The CDR3 DNA is TGTGCCAGCAGTCACGGGGTCTATGGCTACACCTTC. As protein: CASSHGVYGYTF. V usage is TRBV6-6 and J usage is TRBJ1-2; D is unresolved. This CDR3 has 12 amino acids. Looked up from germline, CDR1 is MNHNY and CDR2 is SVGAGI (reference sequence). V lost 5 bases and J 4 bases, leaving 8 bases between the germline ends.

The chain employs TRBV7-2 and TRBJ1-5, with a possible D match to TRBD1 (6 bases). CDR3 length: 14 residues. In germline, CDR1 is SGHTA, CDR2 FQGNSA. V lost 1 base and J 6 bases, leaving 10 bases between the germline ends. DNA of the CDR3: TGTGCCAGCAGCTTAGAAACAGGGACTCAGCCCCAGCATTTT. As protein: CASSLETGTQPQHF.

This chain uses TRBV5-6 with TRBJ2-7; 8 nucleotides align to TRBD1. Germline loops: CDR1 SGHDT, CDR2 YYEEEE. This CDR3 has 15 amino acids. Trimming at V came to 1 base and at J to 2 bases, leaving 5 bases not matched to a gene. The CDR3 sequence is CASSLRVDRAYEQYF. The CDR3 nucleotides read TGTGCCAGCAGCTTGAGGGTGGACAGGGCCTACGAGCAGTACTTC.

The rearrangement links TRBV5-1 to TRBJ2-7; D is ambiguous. CDR1 SGHRS and CDR2 YFSETQ come from the germline V gene. The germline V and J ends were trimmed by 0 bases and 5 bases, with 12 bases remaining between them. The CDR3 has 14 amino acids. The CDR3 region has the DNA TGCGCCAGCAGCTTGGCCCGGCAGGACCACGAGCAGTACTTC. Translation gives CASSLARQDHEQYF.

The V and J genes are TRBV6-1 and TRBJ1-2; 8 nucleotides line up with TRBD1. This CDR3 comprises 14 residues. V trimming: 3 bases; J trimming: 3 bases; junction bases outside the gene matches: 3. Germline-derived CDR1 and CDR2 are MNHNS and SASEGT. The DNA of the CDR3 is TGTGCCAGCAGTGACAGGGGGCTGGACTATGGCTACACCTTC. Amino acid sequence: CASSDRGLDYGYTF.

This clone came up a few times. This sequence joins TRBV5-1 and TRBJ2-3, with D possibly being TRBD2 (5 bases). Germline V gives CDR1 SGHRS, CDR2 YFSETQ. The CDR3 extends over 16 amino acids. The ends were cut back, 0 bases at V and 1 base at J, with 12 bases in the middle. DNA for the CDR3: TGCGCCAGCAGCTTGGGGCTAGCCCTTGGCACAGATACGCAGTATTTT. It specifies CASSLGLALGTDTQYF. Combining the CDR3 with reference TRBV5-1 and TRBJ2-3 gives the whole variable domain KAGVTQTPRYLIKTRGQQVTLSCSPISGHRSVSWYQQTPGQGLQFLFEYFSETQRNKGNFPGRFSGRQFSNSRSEMNVSTLELGDSALYLCASSLGLALGTDTQYFGPGTRLTVL.

Comments on this clone: The CDR3 end shows no conserved phenylalanine or tryptophan, and so a read error is likely. The chain recombines TRBV6-1 with TRBJ1-6; 8 nucleotides line up with TRBD1. V dropped 7 bases and J dropped 10; count of bases not matched to a gene: 9. The CDR3 is 14 amino acids. Germline V gene lookup returns CDR1 MNHNS and CDR2 SASEGT. CDR3 in amino acids: CASTVGQGGSPLHL. As DNA, the CDR3 is TGTGCCAGCACCGTAGGACAGGGCGGGTCACCCCTCCACCTT.

The chain links TRBV6-6 to TRBJ2-7; D gene ambiguous. V was pared by 0 bases and J by 6 bases, with 9 bases between. This CDR3 region has 13 residues. Germline loops: CDR1 MNHNY, CDR2 SVGAGI (reference sequence). CDR3 amino acids: CASSYSGRVEQYF. In DNA, the CDR3 is TGTGCCAGCAGTTACTCCGGTAGAGTCGAGCAGTACTTC.

This chain connects TRBV5-6 to TRBJ1-5; maybe TRBD1 (5 bases). CDR3 size: 14 residues. Trimming cost V 3 bases and J 4 bases, with 11 bases left between them. Germline assignment: CDR1 SGHDT and CDR2 YYEEEE. The CDR3 loop reads CASSSQATNQPQHF. CDR3 in DNA: TGTGCCAGCAGCTCACAGGCGACTAATCAGCCCCAGCATTTT.